A single TCR beta chain is shown here with its context. Its target is unknown. These data come from a study of response to subunit inactivated influenza vaccine. General study results and limits: There was a suggestion from the authors that each seasonal influenza vaccination recruits few new T cells.

TCRdb independently ran MiXCR on the RT-PCR reads; one entry per CDR3 protein. This table holds 700,000 to 800,000 distinct CDR3 sequences, approximately 17% found once. Germline loops: CDR1 SGHDT, CDR2 YYEEEE. The length of the CDR3 is 13 residues. V lost 0 bases and J 9 bases, leaving 10 bases between the germline ends. The V call is TRBV5-6, the J call TRBJ2-1; tentatively, D is TRBD1 (5 bases). The sequencing here drew on PBMCs from blood, taken roughly 5 days after vaccination. This receptor was identified in a man in his fifties or sixties who received an inactivated influenza vaccine. In nucleotides, the CDR3 is TGTGCCAGCAGCTTGGGGCCAGGGTTTGAGCAGTTCTTC. Protein sequence: CASSLGPGFEQFF.